Following are 18 T cell receptor beta chains from one sample sequenced in a study of blood T cell repertoires in COVID-19. Sequencing was performed with immunoSEQ multiplex PCR; in TCRdb, only in-frame clones are kept and a portion is missing. This sample has around 300,000 clones, with about nine tenths found just once. Sequenced input: peripheral blood. The receptors come from a man aged 50 to 60 with acute or convalescent COVID-19.

V is TRBV6-2 or TRBV6-3 and J is TRBJ2-1, with 8 bases aligning to TRBD2. The V gene end was trimmed by 4 bases and the J gene end by 7 bases; junction bases not matched to a gene: 9. CDR3 size: 15 residues. The V gene's germline CDR1 is MNHEY and CDR2 SVGEGT. CDR3 sequence (DNA): TGTGCCAGCAGTTCCGGGACTAGAGGGTTTAATGAGCAGTTCTTC. It codes for CASSSGTRGFNEQFF.

The chain couples TRBV7-2 to TRBJ2-5; TRBD1 is a possible D gene (6 bases). This CDR3 has 12 amino acids. V lost 1 base to trimming and J lost 8 bases, with 8 bases between them. CDR1 SGHTA and CDR2 FQGNSA come from the germline V gene. The chain's CDR3 is CASSLGGQTQYF. The CDR3 DNA reads as TGTGCCAGCAGCTTAGGGGGACAAACCCAGTACTTC.

DNA for the CDR3: TGTGCCAGCAGTTTTCGGTTCAATCAGCCCCAGCATTTT. This translates into CASSFRFNQPQHF. The chain is built from TRBV12-3 or TRBV12-4 and TRBJ1-5, with no clear D. The V end lost 3 bases, the J end lost 3 bases, and 6 bases lay between the germline ends. The CDR3 contains 13 residues.

This chain links TRBV10-3 with TRBJ1-1; D gene uncertain. The germline V gene has CDR1 ENHRY and CDR2 SYGVKD. V was pared by 6 bases and J by 7 bases, with 15 bases between. The CDR3 extends over 13 amino acids. CDR3 in DNA: TGTGCCATCAGGGCTACAGAATCTCATGAAGCTTTCTTT. This codes for CAIRATESHEAFF.

The sample holds one count of this clone. V gene TRBV5-6 combines with J gene TRBJ1-5; no clear D gene. Germline V lookup: CDR1 SGHDT, CDR2 YYEEEE. V lost 4 bases and J 3 bases, leaving 8 bases between the germline ends. The CDR3 has 13 residues. This CDR3 reads CASSGGYNQPQHF. As DNA, the CDR3 is TGTGCCAGCAGCGGAGGGTACAATCAGCCCCAGCATTTT.

This clone has a handful of counts. The J gene is TRBJ2-1, the V gene TRBV6-5, with TRBD2 matching 9 bases. In germline, CDR1 is MNHEY, CDR2 SVGAGI. With 10 bases clipped from V and 9 bases from J, the junction kept 16 bases outside the gene matches. There are 15 residues in the CDR3. The CDR3 coding sequence is TGTGCCACCGAGGTTGGGAGCGGGGGGTCCCTTGAGCAGTTCTTC. It codes for CATEVGSGGSLEQFF.

CDR3 nucleotides: TGTGCCAGCAGCTTGGCGGCGCGGGGGACAGATACGCAGTATTTT. Translated, it gives CASSLAARGTDTQYF. V usage is TRBV5-6 and J usage is TRBJ2-3, with TRBD2 matching over 7 bases. The trim removed 0 bases at V and 3 bases at J, leaving 4 bases unmatched. The CDR3 is 15 amino acids. Germline CDR1 reads SGHDT; CDR2 reads YYEEEE.

The rearrangement joins TRBV11-1 to TRBJ2-5, with 9 nucleotides matching TRBD1. This CDR3 is built from 15 residues. CDR1 is SGHAT, CDR2 FQDESV, per germline (reference sequence). V lost 0 bases, J lost 3 bases, and 2 bases stayed unmatched. The DNA of the CDR3 is TGTGCCAGCAGCTTAGCGTGGGACAGGGAAGAGACCCAGTACTTC. Residues: CASSLAWDREETQYF.

The chain uses TRBV4-2 and TRBJ2-2; the match to TRBD2 covers 9 bases. The germline V gene encodes CDR1 LGHNA and CDR2 YNFKEQ. The V gene end was trimmed by 0 bases and the J gene end by 2 bases; junction bases not matched to a gene: 4. The CDR3 length is 17 residues. The CDR3, as DNA: TGTGCCAGCAGCCAAGAACCTAGCGGGGTAAACACCGGGGAGCTGTTTTTT. Its translation is CASSQEPSGVNTGELFF.

The chain employs TRBV9 and TRBJ2-5; no clear D gene. The germline V gene encodes CDR1 SGDLS and CDR2 YYNGEE. The CDR3 sequence is 14 residues long. Trimming took 4 bases from V and 1 from J, leaving 11 bases between them. The DNA for the CDR3 is TGTGCCAGCAGCCCCGGAGTAGCCCAAGAGACCCAGTACTTC. Amino acids: CASSPGVAQETQYF.

The CDR3 sequence: CASSVDSYQPQHF. The CDR3, as DNA: TGCGCCAGCAGCGTTGACAGTTATCAGCCCCAGCATTTT. The rearrangement uses TRBV5-1 and TRBJ1-5; perhaps TRBD1 as D (5 bases). Trimming cost V 4 bases and J 5 bases, with 10 bases left between them. Germline V gene sequence: CDR1 SGHRS, CDR2 YFSETQ. This CDR3 has 13 amino acids. The full variable domain, its missing parts supplied by reference TRBV5-1 and TRBJ1-5, is KAGVTQTPRYLIKTRGQQVTLSCSPISGHRSVSWYQQTPGQGLQFLFEYFSETQRNKGNFPGRFSGRQFSNSRSEMNVSTLELGDSALYLCASSVDSYQPQHFGDGTRLSIL.

CDR3 bases: TGTGCCAGCAGCTTGGAACAGTATTCTGAAGCTTTCTTT. Its protein is CASSLEQYSEAFF. The rearrangement joins TRBV5-5 to TRBJ1-1; D unclear. V lost 0 bases and J lost 6, with 9 bases in between. The CDR3 is made up of 13 amino acids. Looked up from germline, CDR1 is SGHKS and CDR2 is YYEKEE (reference sequence).

V is TRBV11-3 and J is TRBJ2-3; 9 bases are shared with TRBD1. The germline CDR1 and CDR2 sequences are SGHNT and YENEEA. This CDR3 has 14 amino acids. Germline trimming cut 1 base from V and 7 bases from J; bases unmatched to any gene: 3. The CDR3 DNA reads as TGTGCCAGCAGCTTAGGGACAGGGGCGAATACGCAGTATTTT. It yields the protein CASSLGTGANTQYF.

The chain recombines TRBV9 with TRBJ2-3; 8 nucleotides align to TRBD2. The CDR3 is 16 amino acids. Losses at the gene ends were 4 bases for V and 3 bases for J; bases not matched to a gene: 10. Germline V gene lookup returns CDR1 SGDLS and CDR2 YYNGEE. CDR3 in DNA: TGTGCCAGCAGCCCATTAGCGGGGTTGGGTACAGATACGCAGTATTTT. It yields the protein CASSPLAGLGTDTQYF.

This sequence joins TRBV7-9 and TRBJ1-3; D call uncertain. The CDR3 spans 13 residues. Trimming pared 7 bases from V and 7 bases from J, leaving 14 bases between. CDR1 SEHNR and CDR2 FQNEAQ come from the germline V gene (reference sequence). CDR3 residues: CASTQFPENTIYF. The CDR3 coding sequence is TGTGCCAGCACCCAATTCCCTGAGAACACCATATATTTT. Full variable domain (missing parts from reference TRBV7-9 and TRBJ1-3): DTGVSQNPRHKITKRGQNVTFRCDPISEHNRLYWYRQTLGQGPEFLTYFQNEAQLEKSRLLSDRFSAERPKGSFSTLEIQRTEQGDSAMYLCASTQFPENTIYFGEGSWLTVV.

This clone was detected only once. The chain joins TRBV5-4 to TRBJ2-1; 9 bases map to TRBD2. J lost 8 bases, V lost 0 bases, and 12 bases had no gene match. The germline V gene has CDR1 SGHNT and CDR2 YYREEE (reference sequence). The CDR3 contains 17 residues. CDR3 sequence (DNA): TGTGCCAGCAGCTTGGTGGGAGGCGGGGGGGGCCCCTATGAGCAGTTCTTC. This sequence encodes CASSLVGGGGGPYEQFF.

The rearrangement joins TRBV3-1 (or the pseudogene TRBV3-2) to TRBJ2-6; 15 bases line up with TRBD2. Germline CDR1 LGHDT, CDR2 YNNKEL (reference sequence). After removal of 4 bases from V and 2 bases from J, the junction contained 0 bases not matched to a gene. The CDR3 has 17 residues. Written as DNA, the CDR3 is TGTGCCAGCAGCCGGACTAGCGGGGGGGCTGGGGCCAACGTCCTGACTTTC. Its translation: CASSRTSGGAGANVLTF.

This clone was observed once. Other DNA sequences in the same sample also yield this CDR3. V usage is TRBV5-4 and J usage is TRBJ1-2; possibly TRBD1 for D (6 bases). Trimming removed 3 bases from V and 4 bases from J, with 7 bases in between. Germline CDR1 reads SGHNT; CDR2 reads YYREEE (reference sequence). This CDR3 spans 12 amino acids. The DNA of the CDR3 is TGTGCCAGCAGCTCGGACAGCTATGGCTACACCTTC. It encodes CASSSDSYGYTF. The full variable domain, completed using reference TRBV5-4 and TRBJ1-2, is ETGVTQSPTHLIKTRGQQVTLRCSSQSGHNTVSWYQQALGQGPQFIFQYYREEENGRGNFPPRFSGLQFPNYSSELNVNALELDDSALYLCASSSDSYGYTFGSGTRLTVV.